One and the same sample provided the 8 T cell receptor beta chains below, sequenced in a study of blood T cell repertoires in COVID-19 (dated by TCRdb to the early 2020s). Library preparation employed the immunoSEQ multiplex PCR assay. In its TCRdb copy, this immuneACCESS table keeps in-frame sequences only and misses some clones. Where compared with another copy, unresolved V genes explain less than half of these, and the others have no known cause. Counted in this sample were a few hundred thousand clones; over 75% of them appeared once. Together, the top ten hold about 7% of the sample. Sequences were obtained from PBMCs or T cells enriched from blood (not recorded which). The receptors were gathered from a middle-aged woman with acute COVID-19.

J is TRBJ1-6 and V is TRBV9; unclear D gene. The CDR3 consists of 13 residues. The V and J ends lost 4 bases and 7 bases respectively, with 9 bases between them. CDR1 is SGDLS and CDR2 is YYNGEE in the germline V gene. CDR3 sequence (DNA): TGTGCCAGCAGCCTCTCACAGAATTCACCCCTCCACTTT. The encoded protein is CASSLSQNSPLHF.

This chain joins TRBV19 and TRBJ2-5, with 9 nucleotides matching TRBD2. V gave up 5 bases and J gave up 4 bases; unmatched junction bases: 8. This CDR3 has 15 residues. Germline loops: CDR1 LNHDA, CDR2 SQIVND (reference sequence). Here the CDR3 reads CASSVVTAGGETQYF. In DNA form, the CDR3 reads TGTGCCAGTAGTGTAGTAACAGCGGGAGGAGAGACCCAGTACTTC.

A few counts support this clone. The chain couples TRBV7-2 to TRBJ2-7; 7 nucleotides align to TRBD2. The V gene end was trimmed by 1 base and the J gene end by 4 bases; junction bases not matched to a gene: 16. CDR3 length equals 18 residues. Germline CDR1 is SGHTA and CDR2 is FQGNSA. This chain's CDR3 is CASSLVVGGPTGLYEQYF. The CDR3 nucleotides read TGTGCCAGCAGCTTAGTAGTTGGGGGTCCCACGGGACTATACGAGCAGTACTTC.

The rearrangement uses TRBV3-1 (or the pseudogene TRBV3-2) and TRBJ1-2; TRBD1 agrees at 10 bases. Trimming cost V 5 bases and J 6 bases; bases outside gene matches: 3. CDR3 length equals 13 residues. CDR1 and CDR2 from the germline V gene are LGHDT and YNNKEL (reference sequence). The CDR3 DNA is TGTGCCAGCAGCTCGACAGGGGGCAATGGCTACACCTTC. Amino acids: CASSSTGGNGYTF.

This clone was counted only a few times. This chain links TRBV5-1 with TRBJ1-1; 9 bases match TRBD1. The length of the CDR3 is 14 residues. The V segment lost 5 bases and the J segment 7 bases; nucleotides outside the gene matches: 9. Germline V lookup: CDR1 SGHRS, CDR2 YFSETQ. In DNA form, the CDR3 reads TGCGCCAGCAGTTCTAGGGGACAGGGCCTTGAAGCTTTCTTT. Translated, it gives CASSSRGQGLEAFF. The full variable domain, rest sourced from reference TRBV5-1 and TRBJ1-1, is KAGVTQTPRYLIKTRGQQVTLSCSPISGHRSVSWYQQTPGQGLQFLFEYFSETQRNKGNFPGRFSGRQFSNSRSEMNVSTLELGDSALYLCASSSRGQGLEAFFGQGTRLTVV.

This clone came up many times. J is TRBJ1-5 and V is TRBV18, with 10 bases lining up with TRBD1. The CDR3 runs 15 residues. J lost 6 bases, V lost 3 bases, and 5 bases had no gene match. Germline V lookup: CDR1 KGHSH, CDR2 LQKENI. CDR3 residues: CASSPRQGARQPQHF. The CDR3 DNA reads TGTGCCAGCTCACCCCGACAGGGGGCGCGTCAGCCCCAGCATTTT. Complete variable domain (other parts from reference TRBV18 and TRBJ1-5): NAGVMQNPRHLVRRRGQEARLRCSPMKGHSHVYWYRQLPEEGLKFMVYLQKENIIDESGMPKERFSAEFPKEGPSILRIQQVVRGDSAAYFCASSPRQGARQPQHFGDGTRLSIL.

The chain joins TRBV27 to TRBJ2-7; 8 bases fit TRBD1. The trim removed 1 base at V and 6 bases at J, leaving 5 bases unmatched. The CDR3 is 14 residues long. Per the germline V gene, CDR1 is MNHEY and CDR2 is SMNVEV (reference sequence). CDR3 region: CASSLLGQGGEQYF. The CDR3 nucleotides read TGTGCCAGCAGTTTATTAGGACAGGGTGGCGAGCAGTACTTC.

The chain combines TRBV6-5 with TRBJ1-1; D is undetermined. The CDR3 is 13 amino acids. Germline CDR1 is MNHEY and CDR2 is SVGAGI. V lost 10 bases to trimming and J lost 0 bases, with 12 bases between them. CDR3 nucleotides: TGTGCCACCCGCCGGGGAGTGAACACTGAAGCTTTCTTT. As protein: CATRRGVNTEAFF.